The T cell receptor (beta chain) under discussion was sequenced for a study of blood T cells in healthy people across ages. Study at large: Using template switching, researchers captured about one barcoded beta molecule for each two T cells.

The CDR3 has 15 amino acids. The germline gives CDR1 SGHRS, CDR2 YFSETQ. V lost 0 bases, J lost 5 bases, and 2 bases stayed unmatched. Using a J-beta primer mix together with a sample-barcoded 5' primer, a second PCR was run for roughly 7 to 12 cycles. TCRdb used MiXCR to reprocess the 5' RACE reads, holding one entry per CDR3 protein. Among about a million distinct CDR3 sequences listed, about 48% were seen once. This TCR came from a man aged 25-45 years in good health. The sequenced sample was blood. The chain uses TRBV5-1 and TRBJ2-1, with 10 bases fitting TRBD2. CDR3 DNA: TGCGCCAGCAGCTTGGAAACTAGCGGGGACAATGAGCAGTTCTTC. It specifies CASSLETSGDNEQFF.